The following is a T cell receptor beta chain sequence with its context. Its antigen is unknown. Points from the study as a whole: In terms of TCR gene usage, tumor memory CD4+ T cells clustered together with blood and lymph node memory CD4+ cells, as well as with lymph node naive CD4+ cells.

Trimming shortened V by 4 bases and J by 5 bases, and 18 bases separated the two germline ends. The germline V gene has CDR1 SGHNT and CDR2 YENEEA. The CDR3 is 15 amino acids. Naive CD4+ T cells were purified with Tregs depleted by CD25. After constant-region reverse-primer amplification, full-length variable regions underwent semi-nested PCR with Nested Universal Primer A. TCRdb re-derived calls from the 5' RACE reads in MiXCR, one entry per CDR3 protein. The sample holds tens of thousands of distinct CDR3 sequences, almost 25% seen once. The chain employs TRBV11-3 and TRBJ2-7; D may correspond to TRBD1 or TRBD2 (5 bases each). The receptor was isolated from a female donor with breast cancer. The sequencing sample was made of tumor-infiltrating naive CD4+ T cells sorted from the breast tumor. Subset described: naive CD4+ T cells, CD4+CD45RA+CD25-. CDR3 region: CASSYAGTKDHEQYF. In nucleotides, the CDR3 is TGTGCCAGCAGCTATGCAGGGACGAAGGATCACGAGCAGTACTTC.